This T cell receptor (beta chain) was recovered during a study of CD8 T cells in ankylosing spondylitis. The germline CDR1 and CDR2 sequences are SQVTM and ANQGSEA. J was trimmed by 2 bases and V by 6 bases; bases with no gene match: 10. This CDR3 is built from 15 residues. TCRdb reprocessed the 5' RACE reads via MiXCR and lists one record per CDR3 protein. This sample has 250,000 to 350,000 distinct CDR3 sequences, with about 20% found just once. This clonotype turned up a few times. This receptor was obtained from a male donor with ankylosing spondylitis or in good health (not recorded which). The rearrangement joins TRBV29-1 to TRBJ2-3; 8 bases agree with TRBD2. Input material: blood, either unsorted or a sorted T cell fraction (not recorded which). The CDR3 DNA reads as TGCAGCGTGGGAACTAGCGGCCAGGACACAGATACGCAGTATTTT. It is translated as CSVGTSGQDTDTQYF.